These T cell receptor beta chains were read from a single sample in a study of blood T cell repertoires in COVID-19. This table comes from immunoSEQ multiplex PCR, and its TCRdb copy is limited to in-frame clones, with some not included. The data hold 120,000 to 150,000 clones, with 87% observed a single time. What was sequenced was peripheral blood. These TCRs come from a man between 45 and 60 years old who had recovered from COVID-19. Each CDR3 is given without its conserved first and last residue. A D gene is named only where the DNA matches it firmly.

>TRBJ2-6|TRBD1|TRBV2
ASSQDRVGANVLT
>TRBJ1-4|.|TRBV6-2/TRBV6-3
ASSYTTGYEKLF
>TRBJ1-1|.|TRBV5-6
ASSLRRDTEAF
>TRBJ2-7|TRBD1|TRBV19
ASSRNHGTGSYEQY
>TRBJ2-5|.|TRBV11-3
ASREPTGTETQY
>TRBJ1-2|TRBD1|TRBV7-2
ASTQGDRVYGYT
>TRBJ2-7|.|TRBV19
ASSVAGPGPYEQY
>TRBJ1-6|TRBD1|TRBV9
ASSPGQDIYNSPLH
>TRBJ2-2|TRBD1|TRBV7-2
ASSPQGAGELF
>TRBJ1-2|TRBD1|TRBV3-1/TRBV3-2
ASSRTGDDWGGYT
>TRBJ2-6|TRBD1|TRBV4-3
ASSPFAGTGSGWGANVLT
>TRBJ2-1|TRBD2|TRBV6-5
ASSPGTRGDEQF
>TRBJ2-2|TRBD1|TRBV19
ASSISGQGANTGELF
>TRBJ2-1|.|TRBV6-2/TRBV6-3
ASSQQGSSSYNEQF
>TRBJ2-3|TRBD2|TRBV19
ASSPAGATTDTQY
>TRBJ1-2|TRBD1|TRBV6-5
ASSLRDRGGYT
>TRBJ2-3|TRBD2|TRBV7-9
ASSFLRGSDTQY
>TRBJ1-1|.|TRBV4-1
ASSQDRAGGIRTEAF
>TRBJ2-3|TRBD1|TRBV7-2
ASSLGQGLADTQY
>TRBJ1-1|TRBD1|TRBV2
ASRTQQGAGTEAF
>TRBJ1-4|TRBD1|TRBV6-5
ASDTGALGKLF
>TRBJ2-1|.|TRBV7-2
ASSLVGGNEQF
>TRBJ2-2|.|TRBV5-1
ASSLVGTTNTGELF
>TRBJ2-1|TRBD2|TRBV4-3
ASSQEGTRVYNEQF
>TRBJ1-2|.|TRBV12-5
ASAPEDYYGYT
>TRBJ1-2|.|TRBV18
ASSPGAGTNYGYT
>TRBJ2-7|.|TRBV6-1
ASSEAFRYEQY
>TRBJ1-4|.|TRBV2
ASSNSLGANEKLF
>TRBJ2-7|.|TRBV5-1
ASSYVGGPPYEQY
>TRBJ1-4|TRBD1|TRBV12-3/TRBV12-4
ASSPAAGQVLF
>TRBJ2-7|.|TRBV27
ASAGAWDEQY
>TRBJ1-3|.|TRBV3-1/TRBV3-2
ASSLAGAAGNTIY
>TRBJ2-5|TRBD2|TRBV7-3
ASSLSGDFWETQY
>TRBJ1-3|.|TRBV10-3
AIGGQGNSGNTIY
>TRBJ2-7|TRBD2|TRBV11-3
ASSLTSGGPSYEQY
>TRBJ2-7|TRBD1|TRBV7-8
ASSTGQDSYEQY
>TRBJ2-1|.|TRBV19
ASSIAGQSYNEQF
>TRBJ2-1|TRBD1|TRBV7-2
ASSSDRGLYNEQF
>TRBJ2-7|TRBD1|TRBV11-3
ASSSGQGSSYEQY
>TRBJ1-1|.|TRBV6-1
ASSEVSDTEAF
>TRBJ1-6|.|TRBV4-3
ASSQDIGSSYNSPLH
>TRBJ1-6|.|TRBV9
ASSVESRGDSPLH
>TRBJ2-7|.|TRBV7-9
ASSLAVTGGYDEQY
>TRBJ1-3|.|TRBV11-2
ASSYGGTSYTIY
>TRBJ2-7|.|TRBV7-2
ASSHRIAGGHSSYEQY
>TRBJ1-3|.|TRBV9
ASSVRTGGNTIY
>TRBJ1-1|TRBD1|TRBV19
ASTNRGGSRTEAF
>TRBJ2-7|TRBD2|TRBV25-1
ASRTSGGTYEQY
>TRBJ1-1|TRBD1|TRBV5-1
ASSPRLGGQGLNTEAF
>TRBJ1-5|.|TRBV7-2
ASSLVGQGSQPQH
>TRBJ2-1|TRBD2|TRBV5-1
ASSGDSGGDYNEQF
>TRBJ1-6|.|TRBV30
AWSVNSREIGAPLH
>TRBJ2-7|.|TRBV4-3
ASSQGPGLYEQY